This T cell receptor (beta chain) was profiled in a study of blood T cell repertoires in COVID-19 (dated by TCRdb to 2018 to 2020). Regarding the study in general: Samples covering the acute and convalescent phases of COVID-19 were provided by collaborators in the United States, Italy and Spain. The material from the prospective study consisted of cDNA or gDNA derived from T cells, B-cell-depleted T cells, or PBMCs. The dataset comprised deeply sampled blood TCRbeta repertoires from subjects exposed to, actively infected with, or recovered from COVID-19. The repertoires were released in a freely available public database meant as a resource for research on the immune response to SARS-CoV-2. The samples were drawn from the first 160 participants of the ongoing ImmuneRACE study and from more than 1,000 subjects provided by 6 global collaborators. Sample metadata almost always included a de-identified subject ID, COVID-19 status, age in years and sex. Where HLA class I and class II types were available, the types were taken from metadata supplied by the sample provider, not from assay-based typing.

For CDR1 and CDR2, the germline V gene lists SGHAT and FQNNGV. V trim: 5 bases; J trim: 5 bases; unmatched bases: 5. The CDR3 contains 14 residues, cysteine and phenylalanine counted. Only the CDR3 DNA is retained, 42 bases long and in frame from the first base. Findings and caveats that apply to the study as a whole: Clinical and demographic metadata were provided uncurated, with the amount varying by source and participant.

As regards this clone: The antigen it binds to is not known. It has no much larger one-base neighbor in the sample; base qualities were not kept.

Each collaborating institution followed its own protocols to collect whole blood in K2EDTA tubes. Collaborator samples were shipped for TCRbeta analysis as frozen whole blood, isolated PBMCs, or DNA extracted from either sample type. TCRbeta CDR3 regions were amplified from genomic DNA using the immunoSEQ Assay, a bias-controlled multiplex PCR. The study's processing was this. Within the assay, amplification of reference gene primers was used to estimate how many nucleated cells each sample contained. To quantify the absolute abundance of each unique TCRbeta CDR3 rearrangement, sequence reads were collapsed and filtered. For each sample, productive Simpson clonality was calculated as the square root of Simpson's diversity index over productive rearrangements. The immuneACCESS repertoire file appears here via TCRdb, limited to in-frame rearrangements. These files lack a portion of the clones; in checked studies, under half of the deficit traces to unresolved V genes, and the cause of the others is not known. That table supplies the V and J calls and clone size; D and trimming were determined from the DNA. The sample yields around 150,000 clones; over 80% were counted once. The ten biggest clones cover roughly 4.5% of the sample.

The clonotype comes from a woman between 45 and 65 years old with acute or convalescent COVID-19. The chain is encoded by TRBV11-2 joined to TRBJ1-3; TRBD1 matches 8 bases in the middle. The source material was peripheral blood. Here is the DNA: TGTGCCAGCAGCCCGACAGGGGACCGAAACACCATATATTTT. Its protein is CASSPTGDRNTIYF. Reference TRBV11-2 and TRBJ1-3 proteins supply the regions before and after the CDR3; the full variable domain is: EAGVAQSPRYKIIEKRQSVAFWCNPISGHATLYWYQQILGQGPKLLIQFQNNGVVDDSQLPKDRFSAERLKGVDSTLKIQPAKLEDSAVYLCASSPTGDRNTIYFGEGSWLTVV.